This entry lists 14 T cell receptor beta chains sequenced from one sample in a study of shared clonotypes between healthy human individuals (dated by TCRdb to the early 2020s). Libraries were prepared through the immunoSEQ multiplex PCR assay. Not all clones reach the TCRdb copy of this immuneACCESS table, which keeps in-frame sequences only. Checked studies attribute under half of the gap to unresolved V genes and leave the rest unexplained. This sample has over 2 million clones in its table, and around 95% of those were observed once. About 0.13% of the sample is held by the ten biggest clonotypes. Sequencing input: naive CD4+ T cells sorted from blood. The cell subset or site label for this specimen denotes: CD45RA+ positively selected. The receptors here all came from a man aged 18-30 years in good health.

V usage is TRBV19 and J usage is TRBJ2-4, with a weak D call TRBD2 (5 bases). Trimming removed 6 bases from V and 3 bases from J, with 6 bases in between. The CDR3 is made up of 12 amino acids. CDR1 and CDR2 (germline): LNHDA, SQIVND (reference sequence). The DNA of the CDR3 is TGTGCCAGTAGCGAGGGCAAAAACATTCAGTACTTC. Its translation: CASSEGKNIQYF.

This sequence joins TRBV19 and TRBJ1-2, with TRBD1 as a possible D gene (6 bases). The CDR3 sequence is 13 residues long. V was trimmed by 7 bases and J by 6 bases, leaving 15 bases between them. CDR1 is LNHDA, CDR2 SQIVND, per germline (reference sequence). CDR3 region: CASTYNRADGYTF. CDR3 coding DNA: TGTGCCAGTACCTATAACAGGGCTGATGGCTACACCTTC.

Here the CDR3 reads CAISKGQGIADTQYF. The CDR3 nucleotides read TGTGCCATCAGCAAAGGACAGGGGATCGCAGATACGCAGTATTTT. The chain joins TRBV10-3 to TRBJ2-3; TRBD1 matches at 9 bases. CDR3 length: 15 amino acids. The V segment lost 6 bases and the J segment 4 bases; nucleotides outside the gene matches: 8. CDR1 ENHRY and CDR2 SYGVKD come from the germline V gene.

This clone was seen more than once but under ten times. The chain couples TRBV6-1 to TRBJ1-5, with D hard to call. From germline, CDR1 is MNHNS and CDR2 SASEGT. The CDR3 consists of 13 residues. Deletions cut 6 bases from V and 0 bases from J, with 6 bases between. CDR3: CASRLNSNQPQHF. The CDR3 DNA reads as TGTGCCAGCAGATTAAATAGCAATCAGCCCCAGCATTTT.

This chain joins TRBV29-1 and TRBJ2-5; 9 bases fit TRBD2. J lost 4 bases, V lost 3 bases, and 6 bases had no gene match. This CDR3 comprises 14 residues. CDR1 is SQVTM, CDR2 ANQGSEA, per germline. In nucleotides, the CDR3 is TGCAGCGTTGATATAGCGGGAGTACGAGAGACCCAGTACTTC. This codes for CSVDIAGVRETQYF.

The CDR3, as DNA: TGTGCCAGCAGTCCGCAGGGATGGGCATACGAGCAGTACTTC. Its translation: CASSPQGWAYEQYF. The rearrangement links TRBV7-2 to TRBJ2-7, with D tentatively TRBD1 (5 bases). V dropped 6 bases and J dropped 4 bases, with 16 bases sitting between them. This CDR3 contains 14 residues. The V gene's germline CDR1 is SGHTA and CDR2 FQGNSA.

CDR3 DNA sequence: TGTGCCAGCAGCTTGGGTCCCGGGATTGAGACCCAGTACTTC. Its protein product is CASSLGPGIETQYF. The V call is TRBV5-4, the J call TRBJ2-5; possible D gene TRBD2, 5 bases. This CDR3 has 14 residues. Germline V CDR1 and CDR2: SGHNT, YYREEE (reference sequence). V lost 0 bases to trimming and J lost 5 bases, with 11 bases between them.

The V call is TRBV6-5, the J call TRBJ2-7; D is perhaps TRBD1 or TRBD2 (5 bases each). Germline V CDR1 and CDR2: MNHEY, SVGAGI. V was pared by 6 bases and J by 2 bases, with 11 bases between. The CDR3 is 13 amino acids. CDR3 region: CASRQEVTYEQYF. In DNA form, the CDR3 reads TGTGCCAGCAGACAGGAGGTTACCTACGAGCAGTACTTC.

Comment on this clone: The junction does not match germline at one end; this may be a read error. J is TRBJ2-7 and V is TRBV6-1; TRBD2 agrees at 11 bases. The length of the CDR3 is 17 residues. Germline V gene sequence: CDR1 MNHNS, CDR2 SASEGT. The CDR3 loop reads CAISVGGLAVSSYEQYF. In DNA, the CDR3 is TGTGCCATCAGTGTGGGGGGACTAGCGGTGAGCTCCTACGAGCAGTACTTC.

As DNA, the CDR3 is TGTGCCAGCAGTGGACAGAATCTCTACTTC. This encodes CASSGQNLYF. The V call is TRBV28, the J call TRBJ2-7; weak D call: TRBD1 (6 bases). V lost 5 bases, J lost 13 bases, and 12 bases lay in between. Germline V gene lookup returns CDR1 MDHEN and CDR2 SYDVKM. This CDR3 contains 10 residues.

The chain joins TRBV6-5 to TRBJ2-7; 14 bases agree with TRBD2. The CDR3 is 14 amino acids. The junction had 1 base not matched to a gene; V was cut back by 5 bases and J by 4 bases. CDR1 is MNHEY, CDR2 SVGAGI, per germline. CDR3 residues: CASSGLAGGYEQYF. CDR3 nucleotides: TGTGCCAGCAGTGGACTAGCGGGAGGATACGAGCAGTACTTC.

This rearrangement joins TRBV10-1 to TRBJ2-7; 7 bases line up with TRBD1. This CDR3 has 13 amino acids. CDR1 is WNHNN and CDR2 is SYGVQD in the germline V gene (reference sequence). V lost 4 bases, J lost 3 bases, and 3 bases stayed unmatched. CDR3 in amino acids: CASSGTGDYEQYF. CDR3 nucleotides: TGCGCCAGCAGTGGGACAGGCGACTACGAGCAGTACTTC.

As DNA, the CDR3 is TGTGCCAGCAGCTCCCAGAGGGGCGCGGGTGAGCAGTTCTTC. Residues: CASSSQRGAGEQFF. This chain uses TRBV11-3 with TRBJ2-1; the D gene could be TRBD1 or TRBD2 (5 bases each). Trimming took 4 bases from V and 9 from J, leaving 16 bases between them. The length of the CDR3 is 14 residues. Germline V CDR1 and CDR2: SGHNT, YENEEA.

Turning to this clone: In the same sample, other DNA sequences code for this CDR3. The chain combines TRBV5-1 with TRBJ2-5, with TRBD2 as a possible D gene (6 bases). Per germline, CDR1 SGHRS and CDR2 YFSETQ. V lost 4 bases and J lost 5, with 9 bases in between. The CDR3 extends over 12 amino acids. The CDR3 bases are TGCGCCAGCAGCCCGGAGGGGGAGACCCAGTACTTC. As protein: CASSPEGETQYF.